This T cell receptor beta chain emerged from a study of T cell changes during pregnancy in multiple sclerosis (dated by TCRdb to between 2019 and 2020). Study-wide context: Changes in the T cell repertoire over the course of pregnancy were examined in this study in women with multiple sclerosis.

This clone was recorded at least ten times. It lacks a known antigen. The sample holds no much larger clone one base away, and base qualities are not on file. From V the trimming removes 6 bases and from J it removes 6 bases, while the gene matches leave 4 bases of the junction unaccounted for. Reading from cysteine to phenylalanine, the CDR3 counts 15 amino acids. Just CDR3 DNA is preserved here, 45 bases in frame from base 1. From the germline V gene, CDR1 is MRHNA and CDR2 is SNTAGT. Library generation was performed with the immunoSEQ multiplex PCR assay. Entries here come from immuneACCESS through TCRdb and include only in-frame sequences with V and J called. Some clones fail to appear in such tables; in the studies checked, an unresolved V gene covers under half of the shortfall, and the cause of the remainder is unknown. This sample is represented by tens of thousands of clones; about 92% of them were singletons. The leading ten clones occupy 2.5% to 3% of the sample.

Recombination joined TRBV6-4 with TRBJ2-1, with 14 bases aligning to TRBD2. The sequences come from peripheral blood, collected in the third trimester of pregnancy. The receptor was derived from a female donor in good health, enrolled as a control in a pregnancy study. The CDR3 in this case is CASSTGTSGSNEQFF. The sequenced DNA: TGTGCCAGCAGCACCGGGACTAGCGGGAGCAATGAGCAGTTCTTC.